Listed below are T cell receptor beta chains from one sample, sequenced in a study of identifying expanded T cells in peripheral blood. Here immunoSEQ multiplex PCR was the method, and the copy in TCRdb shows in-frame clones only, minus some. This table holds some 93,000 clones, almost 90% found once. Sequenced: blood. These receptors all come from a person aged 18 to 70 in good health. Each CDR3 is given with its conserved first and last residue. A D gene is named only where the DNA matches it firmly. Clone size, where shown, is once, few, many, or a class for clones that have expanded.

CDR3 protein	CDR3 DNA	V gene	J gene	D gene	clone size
CASSSGTGGTGELFF	TGTGCCAGCAGTTCAGGGACAGGGGGGACCGGGGAGCTGTTTTTT	TRBV28	TRBJ2-2	TRBD1	.
CASSTGLAGGPQFF	TGTGCCAGCAGTACGGGACTAGCGGGGGGGCCCCAGTTCTTC	TRBV6-5	TRBJ2-1	TRBD2	.
CASSYTGTRHGYTF	TGTGCCAGCAGTTACACGGGGACACGACATGGCTACACCTTC	TRBV6-5	TRBJ1-2	.	.
CASSLAGVGETQYF	TGTGCCAGCAGTCTAGCGGGAGTGGGAGAGACCCAGTACTTC	TRBV2	TRBJ2-5	TRBD2	.
CASESRNSYEQYF	TGTGCCAGCGAGTCAAGGAACTCCTACGAGCAGTACTTC	TRBV27	TRBJ2-7	.	.
CARRLDSNYGYTF	TGTGCCAGACGGTTGGACAGTAACTATGGCTACACCTTC	TRBV19	TRBJ1-2	.	.
CASSVDGAGGELFF	TGTGCCAGCAGCGTAGACGGGGCTGGCGGGGAGCTGTTTTTT	TRBV9	TRBJ2-2	.	.
CASSDPSGDSYEQYF	TGTGCCAGCAGCGATCCTAGCGGGGACTCCTACGAGCAGTACTTC	TRBV5-4	TRBJ2-7	TRBD2	.
CAKRTSGNYSYEQYF	TGTGCGAAGAGGACTAGCGGAAACTACTCCTACGAGCAGTACTTC	TRBV11-3	TRBJ2-7	TRBD2	once
CASSVETGRTQYF	TGTGCCAGCAGCGTCGAGACAGGCCGGACCCAGTACTTC	TRBV7-2	TRBJ2-5	.	.
CASSHRLAGEGLYEQYF	TGCGCCAGCAGCCACCGACTAGCGGGAGAAGGTTTGTACGAGCAGTACTTC	TRBV5-1	TRBJ2-7	TRBD2	.
CASSVQDTYEQYF	TGTGCCAGCAGTGTGCAGGACACCTACGAGCAGTACTTC	TRBV2	TRBJ2-7	.	.
CASSLEQGTIRGEQYF	TGCGCCAGCAGCTTGGAACAGGGGACTATAAGAGGAGAGCAGTACTTC	TRBV5-1	TRBJ2-7	.	.
CAISSLGQGTLEQYF	TGTGCCATCAGTTCCCTGGGCCAGGGGACCCTCGAGCAGTACTTC	TRBV10-3	TRBJ2-7	.	.
CASSPPDRVGTDTQYF	TGTGCCAGCAGTCCACCGGACAGGGTGGGAACAGATACGCAGTATTTT	TRBV27	TRBJ2-3	TRBD1	.
CASRGTGGGNTQYF	TGTGCCAGCAGAGGCACAGGGGGCGGAAATACGCAGTATTTT	TRBV28	TRBJ2-3	TRBD1	few
CASSESTGGFYEQYF	TGTGCCAGCAGTGAATCGACAGGGGGCTTCTACGAGCAGTACTTC	TRBV6-1	TRBJ2-7	TRBD1	.
CASSEGETQYF	TGTGCCAGCAGTGAAGGCGAGACCCAGTACTTC	TRBV6-1	TRBJ2-5	.	.
CASSSPGSYNEQFF	TGTGCCAGCAGTTCCCCGGGTTCCTACAATGAGCAGTTCTTC	TRBV28	TRBJ2-1	.	.
CASSLDTTNEKLFF	TGCGCCAGCAGCTTGGACACAACTAATGAAAAACTGTTTTTT	TRBV5-1	TRBJ1-4	.	medium-sized
CASSQDLQVKFNEQFF	TGCGCCAGCAGCCAAGATCTACAGGTGAAGTTCAATGAGCAGTTCTTC	TRBV4-3	TRBJ2-1	.	.
CASSESRTGSAYNEQFF	TGCGCCAGCAGTGAGTCGCGGACAGGGAGCGCCTACAATGAGCAGTTCTTC	TRBV10-1	TRBJ2-1	TRBD1	.
CSVEDHGTRDYNEQFF	TGCAGCGTTGAAGATCATGGGACTAGGGACTACAATGAGCAGTTCTTC	TRBV29-1	TRBJ2-1	TRBD2	.
CASAREGGTDTQYF	TGTGCCAGTGCCAGGGAAGGGGGTACAGATACGCAGTATTTT	TRBV19	TRBJ2-3	.	once
CAWSRGETYGYTF	TGTGCCTGGAGCAGGGGCGAGACCTATGGCTACACCTTC	TRBV30	TRBJ1-2	.	.
CASRHSGGAVDTQYF	TGTGCCAGCAGACATAGCGGGGGGGCAGTAGATACGCAGTATTTT	TRBV5-6	TRBJ2-3	TRBD2	.
CASSLAYEQYF	TGTGCCAGCAGTTTAGCGTACGAGCAGTACTTC	TRBV27	TRBJ2-7	.	.
CASSRSASGGYEQYF	TGTGCCAGCAGCCGGTCTGCTAGCGGGGGCTACGAGCAGTACTTC	TRBV7-6	TRBJ2-7	TRBD2	.
CASSSLSRQGALLNYGYTF	TGTGCCAGCAGTTCCTTATCCAGACAGGGGGCGCTTTTGAACTATGGCTACACCTTC	TRBV28	TRBJ1-2	TRBD1	.
CASSQTGTKTYEQYF	TGTGCCAGCAGCCAAACCGGGACTAAAACCTACGAGCAGTACTTC	TRBV9	TRBJ2-7	TRBD2	.
CASSRLAGGSSYNEQFF	TGCGCCAGCAGCCGGCTAGCGGGGGGAAGCTCCTACAATGAGCAGTTCTTC	TRBV4-1	TRBJ2-1	TRBD2	.
CASSADGANYGYTF	TGTGCCAGCAGCGCGGACGGCGCTAACTATGGCTACACCTTC	TRBV7-2	TRBJ1-2	.	.
CASSLASSPEETQYF	TGTGCCAGCAGCTTAGCGAGCAGCCCCGAAGAGACCCAGTACTTC	TRBV7-2	TRBJ2-5	.	.